This record covers a single T cell receptor beta chain. What it binds is unknown. 5'RACE primed from the constant segment yielded TCR alpha and TCR beta cDNA libraries bearing sample barcodes and UMIs. TCRdb redid the calling of the 5' RACE reads with MiXCR, one entry per CDR3 protein. This sample has about 390,000 distinct CDR3 sequences, with roughly 21% found just once. The data belong to a study of T-cell memory formation after mild COVID-19. Study summary: TCR clusters mostly belonged to single donors. General observations from the study: CD4+ clones that contracted lay mainly in CM and EM; CD8+ ones lay in EMRA.

Sequenced: PBMCs or a T cell subset sorted from them (not recorded which). This receptor was identified in an adult woman who had mild COVID-19 (a few samples of this study predate the infection). Cell type and time point are not known.

CDR3 amino acids: CASGRGNEQFF. The CDR3 DNA is TGTGCCAGCGGCAGAGGCAATGAGCAGTTCTTC. The chain has TRBV7-2 and TRBJ2-1; unclear D gene. This CDR3 is built from 11 residues. CDR1 is SGHTA and CDR2 is FQGNSA in the germline V gene. The V gene lost 8 bases and the J gene lost 6 bases, with 8 bases spanning the gap.